This T cell receptor beta chain was documented in a study of blood T cells in healthy people across ages. The germline V and J ends were trimmed by 4 bases and 0 bases, with 16 bases remaining between them. The V gene's germline CDR1 is MDHEN and CDR2 SYDVKM. The CDR3 totals 17 residues. The use of a sample-barcoded 5' primer and a J-beta primer mix characterized a second PCR of 7 to 11 cycles. TCRdb called the 5' RACE reads again in MiXCR, with one record for every CDR3 protein. Of 700,000 to 850,000 distinct CDR3 sequences listed, 40% to 65% are singletons. Sequencing used blood. The TCR was taken from a man older than 75 in good health. This rearrangement joins TRBV28 to TRBJ2-1, with D tentatively TRBD2 (5 bases). In nucleotides, the CDR3 is TGTGCCAGCAGTTCACAACTAGTAGTGAGCTCCTACAATGAGCAGTTCTTC. It yields the protein CASSSQLVVSSYNEQFF. The complete variable domain, with remaining parts taken from reference TRBV28 and TRBJ2-1, reads DVKVTQSSRYLVKRTGEKVFLECVQDMDHENMFWYRQDPGLGLRLIYFSYDVKMKEKGDIPEGYSVSREKKERFSLILESASTNQTSMYLCASSSQLVVSSYNEQFFGPGTRLTVL.